The rows below give T cell receptor beta chains drawn from one sample of a study of blood T cells in healthy people across ages. TCRdb re-derived calls from the 5' RACE reads in MiXCR, one entry per CDR3 protein. The sample holds 1 million or so distinct CDR3 sequences, 35% to 55% seen once. Specimen: blood. Receptor source: a woman aged 55-75 years in good health. Both conserved end residues are trimmed from each CDR3. Some rows mark clone size as missing; the rest say once, few, many or name a class of expanded clone.

many TRBJ2-5 TRBV5-4 ASSEETHDQETQY
few TRBJ1-2 TRBV20-1 SARDQIGMGYGYT
few TRBJ2-7 TRBV3-1 ASSDSGRAYYEQY
. TRBJ2-7 TRBV7-6 ASSDFSGRTNYEQY
. TRBJ2-7 TRBV20-1 SARDLKGSYEQY
. TRBJ2-3 TRBV15 ATSRGGRTDTQY
. TRBJ2-1 TRBV15 ATSRDGTGEDEQF
few TRBJ2-1 TRBV6-5 ASRLVTGAYNEQF
. TRBJ2-4 TRBV9 ASSDPLAGGKNIQY
. TRBJ2-7 TRBV12-3/TRBV12-4 ASSSVNRGGVYEQY
. . TRBV25-1 ASSDDKGPYNEQY
few TRBJ1-6 TRBV4-1 ASSQPDRVGSPLH
. TRBJ2-7 TRBV20-1 SARRSSGPGYEQY
. TRBJ2-7 TRBV11-2 ASSLAPADSYEQY
. TRBJ2-1 TRBV18 ASSPPLQGALNEQF
few TRBJ2-7 TRBV20-1 GLAGGRGLGEQY
. TRBJ2-5 TRBV3-1 ASSPRTGVGETQY
. TRBJ2-7 TRBV5-1 ASSIVLRTYEQY
. TRBJ2-1 TRBV2 ASSEPRGLAGENEQF
. TRBJ2-4 TRBV13 ASSPRLGDAKNIQY
. TRBJ1-1 TRBV6-1 ASSQIVGWTGGNTEAF
. TRBJ1-1 TRBV5-1 ASSLQRFSGGNTEAF
. TRBJ2-3 TRBV28 ASSFSGGLDTQY
many TRBJ2-5 TRBV20-1 SARGGQTEETQY
. TRBJ1-5 TRBV27 ASSLSLGPGSNQPQH
many TRBJ1-4 TRBV29-1 SAMGQGAAKLF
. TRBJ2-3 TRBV5-8 ASSPVGLAGPPLGDTQY
few . TRBV28 ASSLTPGRGSIDEQY
. TRBJ1-5 TRBV7-8 ASSLDSGAGRQPQH
few TRBJ2-2 TRBV27 ASSFRLAGTGELF
once TRBJ2-2 TRBV6-1 ASSEPGGGTGELF
. TRBJ2-5 TRBV2 ASSESGWVQETQY
. TRBJ2-3 TRBV3-1 ASSQGSGAPDTQY
. TRBJ1-2 TRBV20-1 SARDRGGSNYGYT
. . TRBV15 ATSRQMDRPVNEQY
. TRBJ2-7 TRBV20-1 SASSLRDNLYEQY
. TRBJ2-1 TRBV5-4 ASSLGLERAGSYNEQF
. TRBJ2-1 TRBV24-1 ATTGEAYNEQF
. TRBJ2-7 TRBV9 ASSVAGDRYEQY